The next 25 T cell receptor beta chains were all read from a single sample in a study of beta chain features in type 1 diabetes. Study observations and caveats: Across all four CD4+ subsets, people with type 1 diabetes showed modestly shorter TCRB CDR3s.

No antigen has been assigned to these receptors. The authors reverse transcribed all of the isolated RNA, so sequencing captured expressed TCRB transcripts. The protocol was immunoSEQ multiplex PCR, while the TCRdb copy is restricted to in-frame clones and leaves out a portion. This sample has around 120,000 clones, with around 16% found just once. Input material: central memory CD4+ T cells from blood. Receptors were obtained from a man between 18 and 29 years old with type 1 diabetes.

Only a few counts were recorded for this clone. This chain joins TRBV19 and TRBJ2-4; 10 nucleotides agree with TRBD1. The germline CDR1 and CDR2 sequences are LNHDA and SQIVND (reference sequence). The CDR3 consists of 13 residues. V trimming: 10 bases; J trimming: 9 bases; junction bases outside the gene matches: 9. The CDR3 nucleotides read TGTGCCACCCACCGGGACAGGGGAGGCATTCAGTACTTC. Translation: CATHRDRGGIQYF.

V is TRBV2 and J is TRBJ1-4, with D tentatively TRBD1 (6 bases). The CDR3 runs to 15 residues. CDR1 and CDR2 (germline): SNHLY, FYNNEI. With 7 bases removed from V and 4 bases from J, the gap between germline ends came to 16 bases. This CDR3 reads CASKFTGSHNEKLFF. The CDR3 DNA sequence: TGTGCCAGCAAATTCACAGGGTCCCATAATGAAAAACTGTTTTTT.

This clone turned up a few times. Here the CDR3 reads CSASLGMGYTF. In nucleotides, the CDR3 is TGCAGTGCTAGCCTTGGGATGGGCTACACCTTC. The chain employs TRBV20-1 and TRBJ1-2; D gene unclear. Germline assignment: CDR1 DFQATT and CDR2 SNEGSKA (reference sequence). The CDR3 has 11 amino acids. V was clipped by 3 bases and J by 8 bases, with 10 bases between them.

The chain combines TRBV19 with TRBJ1-2; a weak D match, TRBD1 (5 bases). The V end lost 1 base, the J end lost 3 bases, and 9 bases lay between the germline ends. Germline V lookup: CDR1 LNHDA, CDR2 SQIVND (reference sequence). This CDR3 spans 14 amino acids. CDR3 DNA: TGTGCCAGTAGTATAGCGGACAACTACTATGGCTACACCTTC. It translates to CASSIADNYYGYTF.

This chain uses TRBV5-6 with TRBJ2-1, with 7 bases aligning to TRBD1. Germline-derived CDR1 and CDR2 are SGHDT and YYEEEE. The CDR3 runs to 15 residues. V was pared by 5 bases and J by 7 bases, with 12 bases of the junction left unmatched. The DNA of the CDR3 is TGTGCCAGCAGACTGACGGGACAGTCTTCGAATGAGCAGTTCTTC. Its translation is CASRLTGQSSNEQFF.

As DNA, the CDR3 is TGTGCCAGCAGTGAAAAAGCTAGCGGGACAAAAGAGACCCAGTACTTC. Protein sequence: CASSEKASGTKETQYF. The chain is built from TRBV25-1 and TRBJ2-5; 9 bases fit TRBD2. This CDR3 is 16 amino acids long. Per germline, CDR1 MGHDK and CDR2 SYGVNS. The J segment lost 3 bases and the V segment lost 2 bases, leaving 7 bases of the junction unmatched.

CDR3 nucleotides: TGTGCCTGGAGTGCAGGGAACTATGGCTACACCTTC. This translates into CAWSAGNYGYTF. The chain couples TRBV30 to TRBJ1-2, with a weak D call TRBD1 (5 bases). This CDR3 is 12 amino acids long. CDR1 is GTSNPN and CDR2 is SVGIG in the germline V gene (reference sequence). Deletions cut 1 base from V and 2 bases from J, with 5 bases between. Using reference TRBV30 and TRBJ1-2 for the parts outside the CDR3, the full variable domain is SQTIHQWPATLVQPVGSPLSLECTVEGTSNPNLYWYRQAAGRGLQLLFYSVGIGQISSEVPQNLSASRPQDRQFILSSKKLLLSDSGFYLCAWSAGNYGYTFGSGTRLTVV.

This chain uses TRBV30 with TRBJ2-1; 13 nucleotides agree with TRBD2. Germline-derived CDR1 and CDR2 are GTSNPN and SVGIG (reference sequence). The CDR3 has 14 amino acids. V lost 5 bases, J lost 10 bases, and 8 bases stayed unmatched. In DNA, the CDR3 is TGTGCCTGGGGGGGGACTAGCGGGACCCACGAGCAGTTCTTC. Protein: CAWGGTSGTHEQFF.

This clone was recorded a few times. The V call is TRBV30, the J call TRBJ1-1, with a tentative D call TRBD1 (6 bases). Germline lookup yields CDR1 GTSNPN and CDR2 SVGIG (reference sequence). Trimming took off 2 bases at V and 4 bases at J, with 20 bases between the two ends. This CDR3 is built from 16 residues. This CDR3 is CAWSFTTGSYGTEAFF. The CDR3 DNA follows: TGTGCCTGGAGTTTCACTACAGGGTCGTACGGCACTGAAGCTTTCTTT.

This chain connects TRBV30 to TRBJ1-6; TRBD1 is a possible D gene (5 bases). Trimming left V 0 bases short and J 7 bases short, with 10 bases between. Looked up from germline, CDR1 is GTSNPN and CDR2 is SVGIG (reference sequence). The CDR3 has 14 residues. CDR3 nucleotides: TGTGCCTGGAGTGTACCGCCAGGGAATTCACCCCTCCACTTT. It specifies CAWSVPPGNSPLHF.

The gene calls are TRBV7-2 and TRBJ2-5, with D perhaps given as TRBD1 or TRBD2 (5 bases each). The CDR3 consists of 14 residues. V lost 1 base, J lost 4 bases, and 10 bases lay in between. Germline V gene sequence: CDR1 SGHTA, CDR2 FQGNSA. This chain's CDR3 is CASSLDSGRETQYF. DNA of the CDR3: TGTGCCAGCAGCTTAGATTCGGGGCGAGAGACCCAGTACTTC.

This clone was counted a few times. The rearrangement uses TRBV7-9 and TRBJ2-5; D not certain. This CDR3 has 15 amino acids. Trimming took 5 bases from V and 4 from J, leaving 17 bases between them. The germline gives CDR1 SEHNR, CDR2 FQNEAQ (reference sequence). In DNA, the CDR3 is TGTGCCAGCAGCCTCCCCAGGCGCCTGGGAGAGACCCAGTACTTC. This sequence encodes CASSLPRRLGETQYF. Full variable domain (outside the CDR3, taken from reference TRBV7-9 and TRBJ2-5): DTGVSQNPRHKITKRGQNVTFRCDPISEHNRLYWYRQTLGQGPEFLTYFQNEAQLEKSRLLSDRFSAERPKGSFSTLEIQRTEQGDSAMYLCASSLPRRLGETQYFGPGTRLLVL.

This clone appeared a few times. At one boundary the junction diverges from the germline segment, which might be a read error. The genes are TRBV7-7 and TRBJ2-5, with D perhaps matching TRBD1 or TRBD2 (6 bases each). Germline V gene lookup returns CDR1 SSHAT and CDR2 FNYEAQ (reference sequence). The CDR3 covers 15 residues. The CDR3 loop is CASSLTRGGQETQYF. CDR3 coding DNA: TGTGCTAGCAGCTTAACCAGAGGGGGGCAAGAGACCCAGTACTTC. The variable domain in full, with the rest retrieved from reference TRBV7-7 and TRBJ2-5, is GAGVSQSPRYKVTKRGQDVTLRCDPISSHATLYWYQQALGQGPEFLTYFNYEAQPDKSGLPSDRFSAERPEGSISTLTIQRTEQRDSAMYRCASSLTRGGQETQYFGPGTRLLVL.

This clone was detected many times. The chain uses TRBV28 and TRBJ2-7, with D unclear. V lost 8 bases to trimming and J lost 6 bases, with 14 bases between them. The CDR3 length is 12 residues. CDR1 is MDHEN and CDR2 is SYDVKM in the germline V gene. DNA of the CDR3: TGTGCCAGCGGGCAAAACGAGGTCGAGCAGTACTTC. Translated, it gives CASGQNEVEQYF.

Only a few counts were recorded for this clone. The V gene is TRBV4-3, the J gene TRBJ1-2; D not resolved. The CDR3 consists of 16 residues. Trimming took off 2 bases at V and 4 bases at J, with 17 bases between the two ends. Germline-derived CDR1 and CDR2 are LGHNA and YSLEER. CDR3 sequence: CASSQLGNLISYGYTF. CDR3 sequence (DNA): TGCGCCAGCAGCCAACTTGGGAACCTTATTTCCTATGGCTACACCTTC.

The J gene is TRBJ1-4, the V gene TRBV2; a possible D gene is TRBD1 (5 bases). V was shortened by 3 bases and J by 4 bases, with 9 bases between the two germline ends. The CDR3 totals 14 residues. Germline V lookup: CDR1 SNHLY, CDR2 FYNNEI. This CDR3 reads CASSDQGLNEKLFF. CDR3 coding DNA: TGTGCCAGCAGTGACCAGGGCCTTAATGAAAAACTGTTTTTT.

CDR3 DNA: TGTGCCTGGAGTGACCTGTATGCCTTCTCCTACGAGCAGTACTTC. As protein: CAWSDLYAFSYEQYF. The chain carries TRBV30 and TRBJ2-7; no firm D call. Germline assignment: CDR1 GTSNPN and CDR2 SVGIG (reference sequence). The CDR3 contains 15 residues. V lost 1 base and J lost 0, with 13 bases in between.

This clone has more than one count but fewer than ten. This chain connects TRBV27 to TRBJ1-1; D is uncertain. From germline, CDR1 is MNHEY and CDR2 SMNVEV (reference sequence). V lost 3 bases and J 1 base, leaving 15 bases between the germline ends. The CDR3 covers 16 residues. This chain's CDR3 is CASSFSLGPPNTEAFF. CDR3 DNA sequence: TGTGCCAGCAGTTTTTCTCTAGGGCCGCCGAACACTGAAGCTTTCTTT.

V gene TRBV29-1 combines with J gene TRBJ2-6, with 10 bases that match TRBD1. This CDR3 is 15 amino acids long. Unmatched junction bases numbered 6, after V lost 6 bases and J lost 4 bases. Germline lookup yields CDR1 SQVTM and CDR2 ANQGSEA. The CDR3 DNA sequence: TGCAGCGTCCGCTTGACAGGGGGCGGGGCCAACGTCCTGACTTTC. This sequence encodes CSVRLTGGGANVLTF.

This clone was observed a handful of times. The chain employs TRBV2 and TRBJ2-1; the match to TRBD2 covers 8 bases. The CDR3 extends over 11 amino acids. Germline lookup yields CDR1 SNHLY and CDR2 FYNNEI. The V and J ends lost 7 bases and 15 bases, in that order; junction bases with no gene match: 8. This CDR3 reads CASTILAESFF. CDR3 coding DNA: TGTGCCAGCACCATACTAGCGGAATCGTTCTTC. The full variable domain, with the rest looked up from reference TRBV2 and TRBJ2-1, is EPEVTQTPSHQVTQMGQEVILRCVPISNHLYFYWYRQILGQKVEFLVSFYNNEISEKSEIFDDQFSVERPDGSNFTLKIRSTKLEDSAMYFCASTILAESFFGPGTRLTVL.

The V call is TRBV29-1, the J call TRBJ1-2; 12 nucleotides match TRBD1. Germline CDR1 is SQVTM and CDR2 is ANQGSEA. V was pared by 4 bases and J by 7 bases, with 13 bases of the junction left unmatched. This CDR3 has 16 residues. The CDR3 bases are TGCAGCGTTGGAAAAGAGGGGACAGGGGGCTTAGGTGGCTACACCTTC. Amino acids: CSVGKEGTGGLGGYTF.

V gene TRBV30 combines with J gene TRBJ2-5; 11 nucleotides align to TRBD1. The CDR3 sequence is 14 residues long. Unmatched junction bases numbered 0, after V lost 1 base and J lost 2 bases. CDR1 is GTSNPN and CDR2 is SVGIG in the germline V gene (reference sequence). Here the CDR3 DNA reads TGTGCCTGGAGTGGGGACAGGGGGCAAGAGACCCAGTACTTC. Its protein product is CAWSGDRGQETQYF.

This clone was recorded at least ten times. The V gene is TRBV5-1, the J gene TRBJ2-5, with D perhaps TRBD1 or TRBD2 (5 bases each). Trimming took 3 bases from V and 12 from J, leaving 15 bases between them. The germline V gene has CDR1 SGHRS and CDR2 YFSETQ. CDR3 length: 12 amino acids. Written as DNA, the CDR3 is TGCGCCAGCAGCTGGGACCCCTCGTTTAAGTACTTC. Amino acids: CASSWDPSFKYF.

This clone was seen once. The V call is TRBV5-1, the J call TRBJ2-1; 7 bases are a match to TRBD2. Trimming cost V 0 bases and J 5 bases; bases outside gene matches: 11. The CDR3 consists of 17 residues. Germline lookup yields CDR1 SGHRS and CDR2 YFSETQ. CDR3 sequence: CASSLAYAGDSHNEQFF. Written as DNA, the CDR3 is TGCGCCAGCAGCTTGGCCTACGCGGGAGATTCCCACAATGAGCAGTTCTTC.

This clone appeared many times. This specimen includes other DNA sequences encoding the same CDR3. The V gene is TRBV29-1, the J gene TRBJ1-1, with D maybe TRBD1 (5 bases). CDR3 length: 15 residues. Germline V gives CDR1 SQVTM, CDR2 ANQGSEA. V shed 7 bases and J shed 0 bases, with 18 bases lying between them. In DNA form, the CDR3 reads TGCAGCGCCCAACCCGGGTGGGGGATGAACACTGAAGCTTTCTTT. Translation gives CSAQPGWGMNTEAFF.